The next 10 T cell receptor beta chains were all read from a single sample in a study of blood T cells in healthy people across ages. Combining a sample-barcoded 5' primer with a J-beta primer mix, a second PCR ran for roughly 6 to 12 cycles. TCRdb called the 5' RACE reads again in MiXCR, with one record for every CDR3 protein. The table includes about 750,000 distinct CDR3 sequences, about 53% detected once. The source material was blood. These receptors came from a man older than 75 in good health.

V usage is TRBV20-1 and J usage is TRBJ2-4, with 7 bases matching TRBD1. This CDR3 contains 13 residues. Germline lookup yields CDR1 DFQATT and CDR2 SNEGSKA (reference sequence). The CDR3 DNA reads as TGCAGCTTAAGGACTCCCAGGGGGTACGAGCGGTACTTC. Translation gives CSLRTPRGYERYF.

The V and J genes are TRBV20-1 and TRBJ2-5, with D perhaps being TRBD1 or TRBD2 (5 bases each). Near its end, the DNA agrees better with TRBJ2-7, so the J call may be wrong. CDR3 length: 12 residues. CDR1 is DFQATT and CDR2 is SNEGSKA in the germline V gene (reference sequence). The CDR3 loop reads CSALFLRGEQYF. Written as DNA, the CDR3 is TGCAGTGCCTTGTTTTTGAGGGGCGAGCAGTACTTC.

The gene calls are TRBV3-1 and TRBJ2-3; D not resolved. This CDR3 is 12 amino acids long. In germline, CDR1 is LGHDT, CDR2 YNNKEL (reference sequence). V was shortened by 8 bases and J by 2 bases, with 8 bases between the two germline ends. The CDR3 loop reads CASGELTDTQYF. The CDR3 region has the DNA TGTGCCAGCGGAGAGCTCACAGATACGCAGTATTTT.

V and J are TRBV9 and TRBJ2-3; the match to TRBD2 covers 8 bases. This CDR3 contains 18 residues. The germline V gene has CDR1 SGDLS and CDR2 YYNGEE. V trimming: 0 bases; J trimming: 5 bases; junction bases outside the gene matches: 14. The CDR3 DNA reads TGTGCCAGCAGCGTAGCACCCGGAGCGGGAGCCTCGGTAGATACGCAGTATTTT. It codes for CASSVAPGAGASVDTQYF.

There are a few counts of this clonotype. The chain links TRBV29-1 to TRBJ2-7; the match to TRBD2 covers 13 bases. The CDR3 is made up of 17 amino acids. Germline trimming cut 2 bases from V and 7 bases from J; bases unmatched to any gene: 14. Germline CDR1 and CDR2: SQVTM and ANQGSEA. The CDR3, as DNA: TGCAGCGTTGAAAAGAGGGGACTAGCGGGACCTTTGGGAGAGCAGTACTTC. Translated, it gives CSVEKRGLAGPLGEQYF.

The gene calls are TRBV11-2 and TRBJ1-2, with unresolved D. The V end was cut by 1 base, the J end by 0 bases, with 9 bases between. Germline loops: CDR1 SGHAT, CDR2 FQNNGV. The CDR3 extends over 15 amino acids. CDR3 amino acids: CASSLGEGTNYGYTF. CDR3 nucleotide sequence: TGTGCCAGCAGCTTAGGGGAGGGCACTAACTATGGCTACACCTTC.

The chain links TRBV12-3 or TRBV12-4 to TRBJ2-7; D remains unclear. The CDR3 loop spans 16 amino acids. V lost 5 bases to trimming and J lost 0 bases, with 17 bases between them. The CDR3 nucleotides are TGTGCCAGCAGTCCCGAAAGTACATTGAGCTCCTACGAGCAGTACTTC. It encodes CASSPESTLSSYEQYF.

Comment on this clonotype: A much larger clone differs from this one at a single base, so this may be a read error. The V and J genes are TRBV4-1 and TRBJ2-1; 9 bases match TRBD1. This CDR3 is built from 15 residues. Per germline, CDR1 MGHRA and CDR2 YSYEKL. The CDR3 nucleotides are TGCGCCAGCAGCTATCGACAGGGGGACGACAATGAGAAGTTCTTC. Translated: CASSYRQGDDNEKFF.

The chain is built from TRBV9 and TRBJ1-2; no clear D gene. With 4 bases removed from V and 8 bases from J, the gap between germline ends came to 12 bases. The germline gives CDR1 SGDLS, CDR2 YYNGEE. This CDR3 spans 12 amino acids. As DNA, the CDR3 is TGTGCCAGCAGCCCCCGTCGGCTGGGCTACACCTTC. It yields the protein CASSPRRLGYTF.

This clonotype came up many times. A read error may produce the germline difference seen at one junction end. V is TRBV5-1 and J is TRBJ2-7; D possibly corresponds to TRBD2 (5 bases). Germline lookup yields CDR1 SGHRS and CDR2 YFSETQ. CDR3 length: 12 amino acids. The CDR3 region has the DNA TGTGCCAGCAGCTTATCGGGGAACGAGCAGTACTTC. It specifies CASSLSGNEQYF.